The 6 T cell receptor beta chains given below trace back to one sample, sequenced in a study of cytomegalovirus exposure and HLA in healthy donors. PCR primers comprised 60 Vbeta and 13 Jbeta primers. Profiling relied on immunoSEQ multiplex PCR, and the TCRdb table lists in-frame clones only, not all of them. Of over 70,000 clones in the sample, approximately 64% are singletons; the top ten hold about 22%. What was sequenced was PBMCs. Every receptor here comes from a woman aged 50 to 65 in good health and CMV-seropositive.

The CDR3, as DNA: TGCGCCAGCAGCCTGGAACAAGATACGCAGTATTTT. Encoded protein: CASSLEQDTQYF. V and J are TRBV5-1 and TRBJ2-3; the D is unclear. This CDR3 spans 12 amino acids. Trimming cost V 4 bases and J 5 bases, with 8 bases left between them. Germline V CDR1 and CDR2: SGHRS, YFSETQ.

The chain employs TRBV2 and TRBJ2-2; 8 bases align to TRBD1. This CDR3 region has 15 residues. The ends lost 4 bases at V and 5 bases at J; junction bases unmatched: 6. Germline loops: CDR1 SNHLY, CDR2 FYNNEI. This CDR3 reads CASSGTGTGTGELFF. For the CDR3, the DNA is TGTGCCAGCAGTGGGACAGGGACGGGGACCGGGGAGCTGTTTTTT.

CDR3 residues: CASSSDYSNQPQHF. The DNA of the CDR3 is TGTGCCAGCAGCTCCGACTATAGCAATCAGCCCCAGCATTTT. The chain joins TRBV7-8 to TRBJ1-5; D unresolved. CDR3 length: 14 amino acids. Germline V gene data show CDR1 as SGHVS and CDR2 as FQNEAQ. With 4 bases removed from V and 0 bases from J, the gap between germline ends came to 7 bases.

The chain links TRBV5-6 to TRBJ2-2; TRBD2 matches 12 bases. This CDR3 region has 18 residues. With V trimmed by 4 bases and J by 0 bases, 7 bases remained unmatched. In germline, CDR1 is SGHDT, CDR2 YYEEEE. The CDR3 here is CASSRLTSGGSNTGELFF. The CDR3 DNA reads as TGTGCCAGCAGCCGACTGACTAGCGGGGGCTCGAACACCGGGGAGCTGTTTTTT.

This clone was detected once. The chain carries TRBV7-9 and TRBJ2-1; a weak D match, TRBD2 (6 bases). The V gene's germline CDR1 is SEHNR and CDR2 FQNEAQ (reference sequence). The CDR3 consists of 12 residues. Trimming left V 7 bases short and J 10 bases short, with 14 bases between. The CDR3 DNA sequence: TGTGCCAGCACCATCCTTGGGGGGGAGCAGTTCTTC. Translation gives CASTILGGEQFF.

V usage is TRBV18 and J usage is TRBJ1-4; 11 bases align to TRBD1. The CDR3 extends over 16 amino acids. The trim removed 2 bases at V and 7 bases at J, leaving 6 bases unmatched. The germline gives CDR1 KGHSH, CDR2 LQKENI. As DNA, the CDR3 is TGTGCCAGCTCACCAAACTCCGGGACAGGGGGTGAAAAACTGTTTTTT. This sequence encodes CASSPNSGTGGEKLFF. The variable domain in full, completed from reference TRBV18 and TRBJ1-4, reads NAGVMQNPRHLVRRRGQEARLRCSPMKGHSHVYWYRQLPEEGLKFMVYLQKENIIDESGMPKERFSAEFPKEGPSILRIQQVVRGDSAAYFCASSPNSGTGGEKLFFGSGTQLSVL.